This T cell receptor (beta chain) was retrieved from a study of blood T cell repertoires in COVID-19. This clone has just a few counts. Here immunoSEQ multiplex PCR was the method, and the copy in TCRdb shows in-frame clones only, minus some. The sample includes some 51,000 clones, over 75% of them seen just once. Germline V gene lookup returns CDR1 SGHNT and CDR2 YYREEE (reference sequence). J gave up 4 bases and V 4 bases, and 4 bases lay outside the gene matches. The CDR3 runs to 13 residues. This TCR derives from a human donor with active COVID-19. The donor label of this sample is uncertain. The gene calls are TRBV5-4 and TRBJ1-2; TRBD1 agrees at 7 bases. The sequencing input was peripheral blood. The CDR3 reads CASSPDRSYGYTF. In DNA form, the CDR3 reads TGTGCCAGCAGCCCGGACAGGTCCTATGGCTACACCTTC.